This TCR beta chain was found in a study of siplizumab effects on memory and regulatory T cells. About this clone: Its antigen is still unknown.

The protocol was immunoSEQ multiplex PCR, while the TCRdb copy is restricted to in-frame clones and leaves out a portion. Of about 100,000 clones listed, more than 85% are singletons. Germline V gene data show CDR1 as MNHEY and CDR2 as SVGAGI. The CDR3 has 16 residues. The germline V and J ends were trimmed by 0 bases and 2 bases, with 14 bases remaining between them. Findings and caveats of the study: Controls showed an average of around 27% Treg-derived mappable alloreactive CD4+ clones, while siplizumab showed roughly 70%. The majority of clones, roughly 75-97% of proliferating CD4+ or CD8+ clones, lacked an assignable naive or memory phenotype. Proliferating siplizumab-cultured Tregs lacked confirmed suppressive function.

The sample consisted of CD4+ T cells sorted from blood. The receptor was isolated from a human donor in good health. This chain joins TRBV6-5 and TRBJ2-7; D might be TRBD1 or TRBD2, each matching 6 bases. In DNA, the CDR3 is TGTGCCAGCAGTTACTCGATCGTGGAGGGGGCCTACGAGCAGTACTTC. Its translation: CASSYSIVEGAYEQYF.